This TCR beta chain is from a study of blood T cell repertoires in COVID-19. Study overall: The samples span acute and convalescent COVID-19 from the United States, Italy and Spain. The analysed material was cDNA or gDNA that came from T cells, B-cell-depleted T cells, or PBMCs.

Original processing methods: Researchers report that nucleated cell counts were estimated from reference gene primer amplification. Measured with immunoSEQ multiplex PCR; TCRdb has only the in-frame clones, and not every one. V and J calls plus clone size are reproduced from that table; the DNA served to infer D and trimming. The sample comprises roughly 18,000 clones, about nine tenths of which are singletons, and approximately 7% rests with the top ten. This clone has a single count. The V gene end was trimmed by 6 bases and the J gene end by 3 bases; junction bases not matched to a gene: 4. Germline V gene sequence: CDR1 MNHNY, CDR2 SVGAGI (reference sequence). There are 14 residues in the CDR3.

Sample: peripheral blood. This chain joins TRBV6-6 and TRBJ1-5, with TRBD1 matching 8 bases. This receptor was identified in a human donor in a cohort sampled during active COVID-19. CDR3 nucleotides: TGTGCCAGCAGCGGACAGGGCCACAATCAGCCCCAGCATTTT. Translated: CASSGQGHNQPQHF.